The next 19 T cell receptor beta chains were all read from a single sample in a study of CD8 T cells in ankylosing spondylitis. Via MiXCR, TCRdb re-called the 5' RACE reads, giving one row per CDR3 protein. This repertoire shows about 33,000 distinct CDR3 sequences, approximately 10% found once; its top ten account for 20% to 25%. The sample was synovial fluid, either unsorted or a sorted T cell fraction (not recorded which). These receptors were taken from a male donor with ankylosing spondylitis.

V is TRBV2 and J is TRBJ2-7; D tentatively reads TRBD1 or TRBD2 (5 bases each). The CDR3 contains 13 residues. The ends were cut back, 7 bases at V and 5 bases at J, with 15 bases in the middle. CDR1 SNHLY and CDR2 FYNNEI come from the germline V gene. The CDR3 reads CASTSGDGNEQYF. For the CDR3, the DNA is TGTGCCAGCACTAGTGGGGACGGAAACGAGCAGTACTTC.

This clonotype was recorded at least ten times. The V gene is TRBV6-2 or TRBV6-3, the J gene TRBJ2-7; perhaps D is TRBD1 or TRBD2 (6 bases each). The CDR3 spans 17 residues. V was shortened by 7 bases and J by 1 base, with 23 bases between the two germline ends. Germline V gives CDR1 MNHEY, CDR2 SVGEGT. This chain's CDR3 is CASNRGPGVWLSYEQYF. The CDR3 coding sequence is TGTGCCAGCAACCGGGGGCCGGGGGTGTGGCTTTCCTACGAGCAGTACTTC.

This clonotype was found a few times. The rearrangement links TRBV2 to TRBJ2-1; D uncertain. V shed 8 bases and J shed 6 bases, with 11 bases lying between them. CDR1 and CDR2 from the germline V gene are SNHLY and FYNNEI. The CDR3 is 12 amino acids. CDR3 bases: TGTGCCAGCTTTGCATTGGGCAATGAGCAGTTCTTC. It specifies CASFALGNEQFF.

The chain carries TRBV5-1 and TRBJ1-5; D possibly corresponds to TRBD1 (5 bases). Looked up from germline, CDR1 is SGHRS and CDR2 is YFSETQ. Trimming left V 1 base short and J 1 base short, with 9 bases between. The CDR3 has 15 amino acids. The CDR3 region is CASSLMGVSNQPQHF. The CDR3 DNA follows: TGCGCCAGCAGCTTGATGGGGGTAAGCAATCAGCCCCAGCATTTT. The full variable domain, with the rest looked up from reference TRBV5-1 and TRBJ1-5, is KAGVTQTPRYLIKTRGQQVTLSCSPISGHRSVSWYQQTPGQGLQFLFEYFSETQRNKGNFPGRFSGRQFSNSRSEMNVSTLELGDSALYLCASSLMGVSNQPQHFGDGTRLSIL.

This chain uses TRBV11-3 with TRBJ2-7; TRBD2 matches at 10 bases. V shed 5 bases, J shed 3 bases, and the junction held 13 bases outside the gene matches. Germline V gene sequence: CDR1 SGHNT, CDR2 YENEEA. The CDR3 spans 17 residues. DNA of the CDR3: TGTGCCAGCAGCCCTCTTAACCCTAGCGGGAGAGTCTACGAGCAGTACTTC. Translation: CASSPLNPSGRVYEQYF.

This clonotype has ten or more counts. The CDR3 DNA reads as TGCAGCGCCAAGGCCCCGGGGGAGCTTGCCGGGGAGCTGTTTTTT. Translated, it gives CSAKAPGELAGELFF. This sequence joins TRBV29-1 and TRBJ2-2, with D perhaps TRBD2 (6 bases). CDR3 length: 15 amino acids. Germline CDR1 is SQVTM and CDR2 is ANQGSEA. Between the trimmed V and J ends, which lost 7 bases and 6 bases, there was a span of 21 bases.

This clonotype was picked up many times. CDR3 sequence reads: CASSYSSGRAAYNEQFF. CDR3 bases: TGTGCCAGCAGTTACTCCAGCGGGAGGGCCGCATACAATGAGCAGTTCTTC. The chain recombines TRBV6-2 or TRBV6-3 with TRBJ2-1, with 10 bases lining up with TRBD2. CDR1 is MNHEY and CDR2 is SVGEGT in the germline V gene. CDR3 length: 17 residues. The ends lost 0 bases at V and 4 bases at J; junction bases unmatched: 6.

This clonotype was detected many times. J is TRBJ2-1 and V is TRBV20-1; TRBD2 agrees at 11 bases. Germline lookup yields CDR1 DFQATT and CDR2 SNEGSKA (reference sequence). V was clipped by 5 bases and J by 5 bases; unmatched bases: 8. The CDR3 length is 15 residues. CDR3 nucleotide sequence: TGCAGTGCTCCTATAGCGGGAGGGTTTGACAATGAGCAGTTCTTC. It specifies CSAPIAGGFDNEQFF.

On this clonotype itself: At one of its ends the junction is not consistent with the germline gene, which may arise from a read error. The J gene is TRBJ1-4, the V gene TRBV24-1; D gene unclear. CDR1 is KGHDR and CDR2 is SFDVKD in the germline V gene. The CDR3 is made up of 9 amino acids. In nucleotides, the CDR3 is TGTGCAACCAATGAAAAACTGTTTTTT. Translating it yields CATNEKLFF.

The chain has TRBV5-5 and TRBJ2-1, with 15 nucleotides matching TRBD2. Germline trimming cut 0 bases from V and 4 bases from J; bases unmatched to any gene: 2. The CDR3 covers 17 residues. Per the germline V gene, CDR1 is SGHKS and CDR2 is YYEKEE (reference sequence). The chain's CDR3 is CASSLVGLAGGYNEQFF. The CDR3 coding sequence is TGTGCCAGCAGCTTGGTGGGACTAGCGGGAGGTTACAATGAGCAGTTCTTC.

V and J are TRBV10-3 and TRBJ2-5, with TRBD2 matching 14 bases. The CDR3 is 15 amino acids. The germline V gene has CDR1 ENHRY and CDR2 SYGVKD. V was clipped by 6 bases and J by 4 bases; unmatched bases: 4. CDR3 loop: CAISDGTSGRETQYF. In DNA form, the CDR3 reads TGTGCCATCAGCGATGGGACTAGCGGGAGAGAGACCCAGTACTTC.

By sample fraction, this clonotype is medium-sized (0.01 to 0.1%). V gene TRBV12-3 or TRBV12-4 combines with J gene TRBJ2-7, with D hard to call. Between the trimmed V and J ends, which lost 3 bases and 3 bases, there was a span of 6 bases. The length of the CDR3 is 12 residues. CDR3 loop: CASSLRIYEQYF. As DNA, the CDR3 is TGTGCCAGCAGTTTGAGAATCTACGAGCAGTACTTC.

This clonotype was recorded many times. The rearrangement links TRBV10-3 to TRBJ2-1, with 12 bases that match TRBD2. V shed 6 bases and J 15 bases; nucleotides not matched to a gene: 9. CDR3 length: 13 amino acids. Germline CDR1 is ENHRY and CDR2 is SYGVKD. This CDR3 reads CAISVGLAGLPFF. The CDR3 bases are TGTGCCATCAGCGTCGGACTAGCGGGGTTACCGTTCTTC.

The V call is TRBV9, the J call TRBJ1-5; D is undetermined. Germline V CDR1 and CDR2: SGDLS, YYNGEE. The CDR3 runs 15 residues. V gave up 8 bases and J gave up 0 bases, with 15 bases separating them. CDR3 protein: CARNVSGYSNQPQHF. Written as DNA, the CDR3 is TGTGCCAGAAATGTCTCGGGATATAGCAATCAGCCCCAGCATTTT.

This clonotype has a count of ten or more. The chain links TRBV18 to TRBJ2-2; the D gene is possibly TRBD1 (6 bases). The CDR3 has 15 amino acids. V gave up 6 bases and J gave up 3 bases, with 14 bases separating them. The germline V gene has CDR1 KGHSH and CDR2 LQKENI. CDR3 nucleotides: TGTGCCAGCTCCCCCGGGACATTCTACACCGGGGAGCTGTTTTTT. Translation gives CASSPGTFYTGELFF.

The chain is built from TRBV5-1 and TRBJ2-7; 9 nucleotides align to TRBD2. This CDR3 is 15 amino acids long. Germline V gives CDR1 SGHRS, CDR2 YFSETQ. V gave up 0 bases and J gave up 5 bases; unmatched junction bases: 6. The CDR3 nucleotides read TGCGCCAGCAGCTTGGGGCTAGCGGGACCAGACGAGCAGTACTTC. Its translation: CASSLGLAGPDEQYF.

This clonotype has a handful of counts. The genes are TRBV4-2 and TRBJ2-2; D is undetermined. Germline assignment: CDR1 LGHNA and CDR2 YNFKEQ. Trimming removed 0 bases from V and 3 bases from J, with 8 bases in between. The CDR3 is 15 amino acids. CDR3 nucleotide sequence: TGTGCCAGCAGCCAAGACTCGGAATACACCGGGGAGCTGTTTTTT. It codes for CASSQDSEYTGELFF.

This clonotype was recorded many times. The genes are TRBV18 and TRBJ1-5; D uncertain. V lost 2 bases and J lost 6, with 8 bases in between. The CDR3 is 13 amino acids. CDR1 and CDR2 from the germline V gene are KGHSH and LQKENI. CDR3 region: CASSPADTQPQHF. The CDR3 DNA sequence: TGTGCCAGCTCACCAGCCGACACTCAGCCCCAGCATTTT.

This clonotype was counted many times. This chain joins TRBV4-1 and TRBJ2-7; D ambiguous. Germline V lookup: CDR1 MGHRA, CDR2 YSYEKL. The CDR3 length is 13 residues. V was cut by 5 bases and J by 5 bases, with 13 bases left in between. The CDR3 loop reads CASSYSTDNEQYF. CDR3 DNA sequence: TGCGCCAGCAGCTATTCCACCGACAACGAGCAGTACTTC.